Listed below are T cell receptor beta chains from one sample, sequenced in a study of shared clonotypes between healthy human individuals. Assay used: immunoSEQ multiplex PCR; TCRdb lists only in-frame clones, some missing. The sample yields around 700,000 clones, about 92% seen once. The sample comprised naive CD8+ T cells sorted from blood. The receptors come from a man aged 25 to 40 in good health. CDR3s include the opening cysteine and the closing phenylalanine or tryptophan. Each record gives: J gene, D gene, V gene, CDR3 protein. D genes are given only for firm matches.

TRBJ2-7 | TRBD2 | TRBV11-2 | CASSPLEVMAGVRYEQYF
TRBJ2-7 | TRBD2 | TRBV11-2 | CASSRLAERYEQYF
TRBJ2-7 | . | TRBV6-1 | CASSEAPGNEQYF
TRBJ2-7 | . | TRBV27 | CASSFLSTNSYEQYF
TRBJ2-3 | . | TRBV2 | CASSDFPGTDTQYF
TRBJ1-3 | . | TRBV7-8 | CASSSLDFSGNTIYF
TRBJ2-5 | . | TRBV18 | CASSRTGTHTRSLPQETQYF
TRBJ1-1 | TRBD1 | TRBV7-9 | CASSHRGSTEAFF
TRBJ2-2 | . | TRBV18 | CASSPGSESNTGELFF
TRBJ1-5 | TRBD1 | TRBV28 | CASKKTGSNQPQHF
TRBJ2-7 | . | TRBV7-8 | CASSLSQSRPAYF
TRBJ2-5 | . | TRBV25-1 | CASGDNSETQYF
TRBJ2-7 | TRBD2 | TRBV11-2 | CASSYGTRAYEQYF